This TCR beta chain was observed in a study of T-cell reconstitution after alpha-beta-depleted transplantation in children. Preparation of the TCRbeta library involved a method that used unique molecular identifiers. TCRdb re-derived calls from the PCR reads in MiXCR, one entry per CDR3 protein. The sample includes around 580,000 distinct CDR3 sequences, approximately 30% seen only once; the top ten take 36%. The germline V gene has CDR1 SGHDN and CDR2 FVKESK. V was clipped by 4 bases and J by 2 bases; unmatched bases: 9. This CDR3 contains 17 residues. This chain joins TRBV14 and TRBJ2-2; 8 bases align to TRBD1. This sequence originates from a boy less than two years old with Wiskott-Aldrich syndrome, due to receive a stem cell transplant. The sequencing used PBMCs, collected before TCRalphabeta/CD19-depleted stem cell transplant. CDR3 DNA: TGTGCCAGCAGCCTCCTGACAGGGGCCATAAACACCGGGGAGCTGTTTTTT. Translated: CASSLLTGAINTGELFF.